The sample holds many counts of the clone carrying this TCR beta chain. The sample comes from a study of T cells in Graves' hyperthyroidism and ophthalmopathy. Regions amplified from RNA transcripts were the TCR beta CDR3 regions. In the first-round RT-PCR of the TCR CDR3, the HTBI primer set was used. TCRdb re-derived calls from the multiplex PCR reads in MiXCR, one entry per CDR3 protein. This sample yields 300,000 to 450,000 distinct CDR3 sequences, of which about 14% are seen a single time; more than 20% belongs to the top ten. V was clipped by 0 bases and J by 4 bases, with 12 bases between them. The CDR3 covers 15 residues.

This clonotype was sampled from a man aged 25-45 years with Graves' hyperthyroidism that later progressed to Graves' ophthalmopathy. The chain employs TRBV12-3 or TRBV12-4 and TRBJ1-1; D is perhaps TRBD1 (6 bases). Sequencing was carried out using blood. This chain's CDR3 is CASSLALGGRTEAFF. As DNA, the CDR3 is TGTGCCAGCAGTTTAGCGCTCGGGGGGCGCACTGAAGCTTTCTTT.